This note documents a single T cell receptor (beta chain) sequence. The antigen remains unidentified. TCRdb keeps only in-frame clones here, not all; method: immunoSEQ multiplex PCR. Of around 26,000 clones detected, approximately 94% appear once; the ten largest clones hold approximately 6%. CDR1 LNHNV and CDR2 YYDKDF come from the germline V gene (reference sequence). Losses at the gene ends were 6 bases for V and 2 bases for J; bases not matched to a gene: 2. CDR3 length equals 13 residues. The sample originates from a study of STAT3 mutations in large granular lymphocyte leukemia. Study-wide results and limits: In T-cell large granular lymphocyte leukemia, about half of patients showed multiple immunodominant subclonotypes. In several patients, dominant TCR clone burden exceeded STAT3 mutant burden. No sample exists from the first appearance of each clone. Treatment regimens differed across patients between samplings. Persisting codominant clonotypes may have hidden a small pathogenic clone.

The specimen was peripheral blood mononuclear cells. This chain links TRBV15 with TRBJ2-5, with 8 bases aligning to TRBD1. The receptor comes from a middle-aged man with T-cell large granular lymphocyte leukemia. Some clones in this sample may be carry-over from other donors' samples. This CDR3 is CATSDRGQETQYF. In DNA form, the CDR3 reads TGTGCCACCAGTGACAGGGGTCAAGAGACCCAGTACTTC. Using reference TRBV15 and TRBJ2-5 for the parts outside the CDR3, the full variable domain is DAMVIQNPRYQVTQFGKPVTLSCSQTLNHNVMYWYQQKSSQAPKLLFHYYDKDFNNEADTPDNFQSRRPNTSFCFLDIRSPGLGDTAMYLCATSDRGQETQYFGPGTRLLVL.